Below, 15 T cell receptor beta chains from the same sample are listed, as sequenced in a study of blood T cell repertoires in COVID-19. Assay: immunoSEQ multiplex PCR; the TCRdb copy retains only in-frame clones and omits some. Among 200,000 to 250,000 clones listed, about 78% were seen once. The sequenced material came from peripheral blood. Every receptor here comes from a woman in her 70s with acute or convalescent COVID-19.

This clone occurred a few times. The rearrangement joins TRBV5-1 to TRBJ2-7; weak D call: TRBD1 (5 bases). CDR1 is SGHRS, CDR2 YFSETQ, per germline. With 4 bases removed from V and 5 bases from J, the gap between germline ends came to 13 bases. The CDR3 consists of 13 residues. CDR3 loop: CASSPDGANEQYF. CDR3 in DNA: TGCGCCAGCAGCCCTGATGGGGCAAACGAGCAGTACTTC.

V is TRBV19 and J is TRBJ2-7; 11 nucleotides align to TRBD1. Germline values: CDR1 LNHDA, CDR2 SQIVND (reference sequence). Trimming removed 4 bases from V and 4 bases from J; junction bases left unmatched: 6. This CDR3 region has 15 residues. The CDR3 DNA reads as TGTGCCAGTAGTACCCGGACAGGGGGCGGGTACGAGCAGTACTTC. Its protein is CASSTRTGGGYEQYF.

V is TRBV5-1 and J is TRBJ2-1; 7 bases fit TRBD2. This CDR3 contains 16 residues. The ends lost 1 base at V and 5 bases at J; junction bases unmatched: 9. Germline V gene lookup returns CDR1 SGHRS and CDR2 YFSETQ. CDR3 bases: TGCGCCAGCAGCTTGTTGGCTAGCGGAGGCCACAATGAGCAGTTCTTC. Its protein product is CASSLLASGGHNEQFF.

The rearrangement joins TRBV3-1 (or the pseudogene TRBV3-2) to TRBJ2-1; TRBD1 matches at 8 bases. The CDR3 loop spans 18 amino acids. Looked up from germline, CDR1 is LGHDT and CDR2 is YNNKEL (reference sequence). With 0 bases clipped from V and 7 bases from J, the junction kept 14 bases outside the gene matches. CDR3 coding DNA: TGTGCCAGCAGCCAAGATCTTGCCAGGGGGACAGGTAGGAATGAGCAGTTCTTC. Translating it yields CASSQDLARGTGRNEQFF.

The chain carries TRBV5-3 and TRBJ2-7, with 8 bases matching TRBD2. TRBV5-3 is noted as an ORF with a role that remains uncertain. This CDR3 comprises 16 residues. With 0 bases clipped from V and 2 bases from J, the junction kept 7 bases outside the gene matches. CDR3 in amino acids: CARSLGDRTSPYEQYF. CDR3 nucleotide sequence: TGTGCCAGAAGCTTGGGGGATCGGACTAGCCCCTACGAGCAGTACTTC.

The chain recombines TRBV19 with TRBJ2-1; 12 bases match TRBD2. CDR1 and CDR2 from the germline V gene are LNHDA and SQIVND (reference sequence). The CDR3 extends over 16 amino acids. The J segment lost 3 bases and the V segment lost 5 bases, leaving 5 bases of the junction unmatched. The CDR3 here is CASSRPGLAGYNEQFF. The CDR3 nucleotides are TGTGCCAGTAGTCGACCGGGACTAGCGGGCTACAATGAGCAGTTCTTC. Full variable domain (outside the CDR3, taken from reference TRBV19 and TRBJ2-1): DGGITQSPKYLFRKEGQNVTLSCEQNLNHDAMYWYRQDPGQGLRLIYYSQIVNDFQKGDIAEGYSVSREKKESFPLTVTSAQKNPTAFYLCASSRPGLAGYNEQFFGPGTRLTVL.

The table lists this clone with a count of one. The chain employs TRBV27 and TRBJ1-2, with 11 positions matching TRBD1. This CDR3 contains 16 residues. With V trimmed by 0 bases and J by 2 bases, 2 bases remained unmatched. Germline CDR1 MNHEY, CDR2 SMNVEV (reference sequence). The CDR3 spells CASSLSRTGGNYGYTF. CDR3 DNA: TGTGCCAGCAGTTTATCCCGGACAGGGGGCAACTATGGCTACACCTTC.

The rearrangement uses TRBV30 and TRBJ1-5; 11 bases fit TRBD1. The CDR3 is 14 amino acids. Trimming removed 2 bases from V and 7 bases from J; junction bases left unmatched: 4. CDR1 and CDR2 from the germline V gene are GTSNPN and SVGIG (reference sequence). The chain's CDR3 is CAWSQGQGDQPQHF. The CDR3 DNA reads TGTGCCTGGAGTCAGGGACAGGGGGACCAGCCCCAGCATTTT.

Only a few counts were recorded for this clone. J is TRBJ1-5 and V is TRBV10-3; TRBD1 matches at 7 bases. V lost 5 bases to trimming and J lost 4 bases; unmatched junction nucleotides: 5. Germline V gene lookup returns CDR1 ENHRY and CDR2 SYGVKD. The CDR3 runs to 14 residues. CDR3 amino acids: CAISKGQNNQPQHF. CDR3 in DNA: TGTGCCATCAGTAAGGGACAGAATAATCAGCCCCAGCATTTT.

The chain is built from TRBV5-1 and TRBJ1-3; D possibly corresponds to TRBD1 (5 bases). CDR3 length: 14 amino acids. V was clipped by 4 bases and J by 0 bases, with 8 bases between them. Germline CDR1 SGHRS, CDR2 YFSETQ. The CDR3 nucleotides are TGCGCCAGCAGCCCGACAGTCTCTGGAAACACCATATATTTT. This sequence encodes CASSPTVSGNTIYF.

The chain carries TRBV7-3 and TRBJ1-6; 9 bases map to TRBD1. The CDR3 totals 13 residues. Losses at the gene ends were 3 bases for V and 12 bases for J; bases not matched to a gene: 3. Looked up from germline, CDR1 is SGHTA and CDR2 is FQGTGA. CDR3 sequence: CASSLTGQGPLHF. CDR3 DNA: TGTGCCAGCAGCTTGACGGGACAGGGACCCCTCCACTTT.

The chain combines TRBV6-1 with TRBJ2-1; 7 nucleotides agree with TRBD2. Germline V gene data show CDR1 as MNHNS and CDR2 as SASEGT. Trimming removed 2 bases from V and 5 bases from J; junction bases left unmatched: 6. This CDR3 spans 15 amino acids. The CDR3 here is CASSEWPSGDNEQFF. The DNA for the CDR3 is TGTGCCAGCAGTGAATGGCCTAGCGGAGACAATGAGCAGTTCTTC.

The chain combines TRBV5-4 with TRBJ2-3, with D possibly being TRBD2 (6 bases). The CDR3 consists of 14 residues. The germline V and J ends were trimmed by 6 bases and 0 bases, with 11 bases remaining between them. Per germline, CDR1 SGHNT and CDR2 YYREEE (reference sequence). DNA for the CDR3: TGTGCCAGCAACCGACGGGAGAGCACAGATACGCAGTATTTT. This codes for CASNRRESTDTQYF.

The V gene is TRBV30, the J gene TRBJ1-5; TRBD1 might be the D (5 bases). The CDR3 runs 13 residues. Trimming left V 2 bases short and J 4 bases short, with 9 bases between. Germline CDR1 and CDR2: GTSNPN and SVGIG (reference sequence). CDR3 sequence reads: CAWSTTVNQPQHF. For the CDR3, the DNA is TGTGCCTGGAGTACGACAGTTAATCAGCCCCAGCATTTT.

This chain joins TRBV28 and TRBJ1-6, with 7 bases lining up with TRBD1. CDR3 length: 15 residues. V trimming: 3 bases; J trimming: 7 bases; junction bases outside the gene matches: 6. Germline V gives CDR1 MDHEN, CDR2 SYDVKM. The CDR3 nucleotides are TGTGCCAGCAGTTTGGGAACAGGGGTCAATTCACCCCTCCACTTT. It yields the protein CASSLGTGVNSPLHF.